The subject of this entry is one TCR beta chain. Its matching antigen is unknown. This table comes from immunoSEQ multiplex PCR, and its TCRdb copy is limited to in-frame clones, with some not included. The sample consists of about 60,000 clones, just over 75% of them appearing once. This specimen belongs to a study of radiotherapy plus CTLA-4 blockade in lung cancer. The wider study: Roughly a sixth of enrolled patients responded objectively, and roughly 31% had disease control.

Findings of the study overall: Blood TCR clones of tumor origin expanded after radiotherapy plus ipilimumab. Response was reportedly best predicted by early blood T cell clone dynamics, with interferon-beta.

In chemo-refractory metastatic non-small-cell lung cancer, patients got ipilimumab CTLA-4 blockade together with focal radiation. The material was peripheral blood, obtained from a patient treated with radiotherapy plus ipilimumab. The sequence was collected from a human donor with non-small cell lung cancer who had a partial response to radiotherapy plus ipilimumab.

The CDR3 loop is CASRKTGTGDGNSPLHF. In DNA, the CDR3 is TGTGCCAGTAGGAAAACCGGGACAGGAGATGGTAATTCACCCCTCCACTTT. The chain carries TRBV19 and TRBJ1-6, with 8 bases aligning to TRBD1. The CDR3 loop spans 17 amino acids. J was trimmed by 6 bases and V by 6 bases; bases with no gene match: 13. Germline CDR1 and CDR2: LNHDA and SQIVND (reference sequence). Full variable domain (remainder filled in from reference TRBV19 and TRBJ1-6): DGGITQSPKYLFRKEGQNVTLSCEQNLNHDAMYWYRQDPGQGLRLIYYSQIVNDFQKGDIAEGYSVSREKKESFPLTVTSAQKNPTAFYLCASRKTGTGDGNSPLHFGNGTRLTVT.